The 22 T cell receptor beta chains given below trace back to one sample, sequenced in a study of T cell clonotyping in hematopoietic cell transplantation listed by TCRdb under 2021. The protocol used for the library was the immunoSEQ multiplex PCR assay. The clones in this table, taken by TCRdb from immuneACCESS, are in-frame only. Not every clone is retained; where verified, under half of the shortfall comes from an unresolved V gene, and the cause of the rest is unknown. Present in this sample are some 29,000 clones, around three quarters of which were seen just once. 6% to 8.5% of the sample is held by the ten biggest clonotypes. The time point label of this sample denotes: recipient sample about 28 days before transplant, after cytoreduction. The sample here was peripheral blood mononuclear cells, taken before stem cell transplant. The receptor source for this set is a woman under 40 with chronic myeloid leukemia. Some clones in this sample may be carry-over from other donors' samples.

The chain uses TRBV6-5 and TRBJ2-1, with D tentatively TRBD1 (5 bases). The CDR3 totals 15 residues. Germline loops: CDR1 MNHEY, CDR2 SVGAGI. V was clipped by 6 bases and J by 2 bases, with 14 bases between them. This chain's CDR3 is CASRTDRGPYNEQFF. Here the CDR3 DNA reads TGTGCCAGCAGAACTGACAGAGGACCCTACAATGAGCAGTTCTTC.

This chain's CDR3 is CASSEDAGGLSGNTIYF. The CDR3 DNA reads TGTGCCAGCAGTGAAGATGCAGGGGGCCTTTCTGGAAACACCATATATTTT. V and J are TRBV2 and TRBJ1-3; 8 bases match TRBD1. This CDR3 is 17 amino acids long. Germline V gene lookup returns CDR1 SNHLY and CDR2 FYNNEI. V shed 1 base and J 1 base; nucleotides not matched to a gene: 6.

The V call is TRBV5-6, the J call TRBJ2-7, with TRBD1 identical over 9 bases. V shed 0 bases, J shed 5 bases, and the junction held 0 bases outside the gene matches. This CDR3 has 13 amino acids. Germline loops: CDR1 SGHDT, CDR2 YYEEEE. CDR3 amino acids: CASSLGTGDEQYF. Here the CDR3 DNA reads TGTGCCAGCAGCTTGGGGACAGGGGACGAGCAGTACTTC. The complete variable domain, with remaining parts taken from reference TRBV5-6 and TRBJ2-7, reads DAGVTQSPTHLIKTRGQQVTLRCSPKSGHDTVSWYQQALGQGPQFIFQYYEEEERQRGNFPDRFSGHQFPNYSSELNVNALLLGDSALYLCASSLGTGDEQYFGPGTRLTVT.

The gene calls are TRBV5-4 and TRBJ2-1; the D gene is possibly TRBD1 (5 bases). This CDR3 comprises 11 residues. The V and J ends lost 4 bases and 10 bases respectively, with 9 bases between them. In germline, CDR1 is SGHNT, CDR2 YYREEE (reference sequence). CDR3 amino acids: CASSAYREQFF. The DNA for the CDR3 is TGTGCCAGCAGCGCTTACAGGGAGCAGTTCTTC.

The V call is TRBV5-8, the J call TRBJ2-2, with 12 bases matching TRBD1. This CDR3 is 19 amino acids long. Germline V gives CDR1 SGHTS, CDR2 YDEGEE. Trimming removed 2 bases from V and 2 bases from J; junction bases left unmatched: 10. CDR3 sequence (DNA): TGTGCCAGCAGCTTTCTCTCCGGGACAGGGGGCAGAAACACCGGGGAGCTGTTTTTT. Translation: CASSFLSGTGGRNTGELFF.

The gene calls are TRBV5-1 and TRBJ2-3, with a tentative D call TRBD2 (6 bases). This CDR3 region has 16 residues. V was cut by 0 bases and J by 0 bases, with 11 bases left in between. The germline CDR1 and CDR2 sequences are SGHRS and YFSETQ. The CDR3 loop reads CASSLARGYSTDTQYF. CDR3 DNA: TGCGCCAGCAGCTTGGCGCGGGGTTATAGCACAGATACGCAGTATTTT. Using reference TRBV5-1 and TRBJ2-3 for the parts outside the CDR3, the full variable domain is KAGVTQTPRYLIKTRGQQVTLSCSPISGHRSVSWYQQTPGQGLQFLFEYFSETQRNKGNFPGRFSGRQFSNSRSEMNVSTLELGDSALYLCASSLARGYSTDTQYFGPGTRLTVL.

The chain uses TRBV29-1 and TRBJ1-1; possible D gene TRBD1, 5 bases. This CDR3 contains 13 residues. The V and J ends lost 2 bases and 10 bases respectively, with 17 bases between them. Germline V gene data show CDR1 as SQVTM and CDR2 as ANQGSEA. As DNA, the CDR3 is TGCAGCGTTGAACCTGGACAAAGAGGCGTAGCTTTCTTT. It yields the protein CSVEPGQRGVAFF.

The chain uses TRBV10-3 and TRBJ2-3; D ambiguous. The germline gives CDR1 ENHRY, CDR2 SYGVKD. Trimming stripped 6 bases from V and 0 bases from J, with 7 bases between. The CDR3 totals 13 residues. CDR3 nucleotide sequence: TGTGCCATCAGGCCAGTTAGCACAGATACGCAGTATTTT. Protein product: CAIRPVSTDTQYF.

V is TRBV5-6 and J is TRBJ1-2; D is undetermined. The CDR3 is 14 amino acids. Looked up from germline, CDR1 is SGHDT and CDR2 is YYEEEE. Trimming removed 1 base from V and 0 bases from J, with 7 bases in between. CDR3 sequence (DNA): TGTGCCAGCAGCTTGCGGGTTTCTAACTATGGCTACACCTTC. The encoded protein is CASSLRVSNYGYTF.

As DNA, the CDR3 is TGTGCCTGGGGGCGAGGACAGGGGGGACAGCCCCAGCATTTT. This codes for CAWGRGQGGQPQHF. The V and J genes are TRBV30 and TRBJ1-5, with 10 nucleotides matching TRBD1. Trimming took 5 bases from V and 7 from J; bases not matched to a gene: 8. There are 14 residues in the CDR3. CDR1 GTSNPN and CDR2 SVGIG come from the germline V gene (reference sequence). Looking up the rest from reference TRBV30 and TRBJ1-5 gives the full variable domain: SQTIHQWPATLVQPVGSPLSLECTVEGTSNPNLYWYRQAAGRGLQLLFYSVGIGQISSEVPQNLSASRPQDRQFILSSKKLLLSDSGFYLCAWGRGQGGQPQHFGDGTRLSIL.

The chain joins TRBV4-2 to TRBJ2-2, with 11 bases fitting TRBD1. Losses at the gene ends were 4 bases for V and 1 base for J; bases not matched to a gene: 8. The CDR3 is made up of 18 amino acids. Per the germline V gene, CDR1 is LGHNA and CDR2 is YNFKEQ. In DNA form, the CDR3 reads TGTGCCAGCAGCCGGTGGACAGGGGGCGCAGGGAACACCGGGGAGCTGTTTTTT. It specifies CASSRWTGGAGNTGELFF.

This clone was detected a few times. The chain joins TRBV19 to TRBJ1-3; 9 nucleotides line up with TRBD1. The trim removed 6 bases at V and 1 base at J, leaving 7 bases unmatched. This CDR3 comprises 16 residues. Germline-derived CDR1 and CDR2 are LNHDA and SQIVND (reference sequence). The CDR3 nucleotides read TGTGCCAGTAGGCACAGGGGGCTAACTTCTGGAAACACCATATATTTT. Its protein product is CASRHRGLTSGNTIYF.

V usage is TRBV27 and J usage is TRBJ2-6; D not certain. V lost 3 bases, J lost 4 bases, and 19 bases lay in between. CDR1 MNHEY and CDR2 SMNVEV come from the germline V gene (reference sequence). CDR3 length equals 18 residues. CDR3 residues: CASSFRIQSRRGANVLTF. CDR3 in DNA: TGTGCCAGCAGTTTCCGCATTCAGTCTCGGAGAGGGGCCAACGTCCTGACTTTC. The entire variable domain, with the rest obtained from reference TRBV27 and TRBJ2-6, is as follows: EAQVTQNPRYLITVTGKKLTVTCSQNMNHEYMSWYRQDPGLGLRQIYYSMNVEVTDKGDVPEGYKVSRKEKRNFPLILESPSPNQTSLYFCASSFRIQSRRGANVLTFGAGSRLTVL.

This clone occurred a few times. The CDR3 nucleotides read TGTGCCACCAGCAGAGCGCGGGGGGATGAGCAGTTCTTC. Translated, it gives CATSRARGDEQFF. The V and J genes are TRBV15 and TRBJ2-1; the match to TRBD2 covers 8 bases. The CDR3 spans 13 residues. With 1 base clipped from V and 8 bases from J, the junction kept 1 base outside the gene matches. CDR1 is LNHNV and CDR2 is YYDKDF in the germline V gene (reference sequence).

This clone was seen a handful of times. The chain has TRBV2 and TRBJ2-7; D perhaps matches TRBD2 (6 bases). Per germline, CDR1 SNHLY and CDR2 FYNNEI. The V end lost 7 bases, the J end lost 3 bases, and 13 bases lay between the germline ends. CDR3 length equals 13 residues. The CDR3 spells CASKGRLDYEQYV. The CDR3 DNA sequence: TGTGCCAGCAAGGGAAGACTAGACTACGAGCAGTACGTC.

With regard to this clone: One end of the junction varies from germline; a read error may be responsible. The chain employs TRBV5-1 and TRBJ1-6; D call uncertain. Germline V gives CDR1 SGHRS, CDR2 YFSETQ. The CDR3 contains 13 residues. CDR3 region: CASSLGGNSLLHF. The DNA for the CDR3 is TGCGCCAGCAGCTTGGGCGGAAATTCACTCCTCCACTTT.

The rearrangement links TRBV29-1 to TRBJ1-2; 8 bases match TRBD1. This CDR3 has 13 amino acids. The trim removed 5 bases at V and 6 bases at J, leaving 8 bases unmatched. From germline, CDR1 is SQVTM and CDR2 ANQGSEA. CDR3 sequence reads: CSVSGGVVDGYTF. The CDR3, as DNA: TGCAGCGTTTCAGGGGGCGTTGTTGATGGCTACACCTTC.

Concerning this clone itself: At one end the junction does not follow the germline gene, possibly because of a read error. The gene calls are TRBV20-1 and TRBJ1-2, with D perhaps TRBD1 (5 bases). CDR1 and CDR2 (germline): DFQATT, SNEGSKA (reference sequence). The CDR3 is made up of 11 amino acids. The CDR3 DNA reads TGCAGTGCTAGAGATGTACCCACGGGGCACTTC. It specifies CSARDVPTGHF.

The chain carries TRBV28 and TRBJ1-4, with 9 nucleotides matching TRBD1. Germline lookup yields CDR1 MDHEN and CDR2 SYDVKM. Germline trimming cut 4 bases from V and 8 bases from J; bases unmatched to any gene: 5. The CDR3 loop spans 14 amino acids. The CDR3 is CASSSTGGREKLFF. DNA of the CDR3: TGTGCCAGCAGTTCGACAGGGGGACGGGAAAAACTGTTTTTT.

The V gene is TRBV7-2, the J gene TRBJ2-5; a possible D gene is TRBD2 (6 bases). The CDR3 contains 14 residues. Germline V lookup: CDR1 SGHTA, CDR2 FQGNSA. V dropped 0 bases and J dropped 8 bases, with 13 bases sitting between them. CDR3 protein: CASSLAGGDHTQYF. CDR3 nucleotides: TGTGCCAGCAGCTTAGCCGGGGGAGATCATACCCAGTACTTC.

The CDR3 sequence: CASSRVKIGEKLFF. Written as DNA, the CDR3 is TGTGCCAGTAGTAGGGTCAAGATCGGTGAAAAACTGTTTTTT. The V and J genes are TRBV19 and TRBJ1-4; D remains unclear. The CDR3 totals 14 residues. The V gene's germline CDR1 is LNHDA and CDR2 SQIVND (reference sequence). The germline V and J ends were trimmed by 4 bases and 7 bases, with 13 bases remaining between them.

This clone was recorded only once. The genes are TRBV5-1 and TRBJ2-3; no clear D. Germline CDR1 and CDR2: SGHRS and YFSETQ. With 2 bases removed from V and 2 bases from J, the gap between germline ends came to 9 bases. The CDR3 spans 14 residues. CDR3 DNA: TGCGCCAGCAGCTTTATTCAGAACACAGATACGCAGTATTTT. This gives the protein CASSFIQNTDTQYF.